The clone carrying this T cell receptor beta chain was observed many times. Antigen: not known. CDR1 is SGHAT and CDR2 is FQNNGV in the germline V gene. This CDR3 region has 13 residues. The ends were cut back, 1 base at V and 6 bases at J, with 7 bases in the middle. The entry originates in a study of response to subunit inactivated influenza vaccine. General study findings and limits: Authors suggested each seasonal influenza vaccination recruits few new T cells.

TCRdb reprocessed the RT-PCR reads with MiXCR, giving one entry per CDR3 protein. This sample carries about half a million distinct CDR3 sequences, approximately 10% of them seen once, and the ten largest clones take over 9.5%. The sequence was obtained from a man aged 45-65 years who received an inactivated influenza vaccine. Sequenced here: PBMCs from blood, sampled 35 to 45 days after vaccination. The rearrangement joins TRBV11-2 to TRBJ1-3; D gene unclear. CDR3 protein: CASSLVSSNTIYF. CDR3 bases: TGTGCCAGCAGCTTAGTTTCGTCAAACACCATATATTTT.